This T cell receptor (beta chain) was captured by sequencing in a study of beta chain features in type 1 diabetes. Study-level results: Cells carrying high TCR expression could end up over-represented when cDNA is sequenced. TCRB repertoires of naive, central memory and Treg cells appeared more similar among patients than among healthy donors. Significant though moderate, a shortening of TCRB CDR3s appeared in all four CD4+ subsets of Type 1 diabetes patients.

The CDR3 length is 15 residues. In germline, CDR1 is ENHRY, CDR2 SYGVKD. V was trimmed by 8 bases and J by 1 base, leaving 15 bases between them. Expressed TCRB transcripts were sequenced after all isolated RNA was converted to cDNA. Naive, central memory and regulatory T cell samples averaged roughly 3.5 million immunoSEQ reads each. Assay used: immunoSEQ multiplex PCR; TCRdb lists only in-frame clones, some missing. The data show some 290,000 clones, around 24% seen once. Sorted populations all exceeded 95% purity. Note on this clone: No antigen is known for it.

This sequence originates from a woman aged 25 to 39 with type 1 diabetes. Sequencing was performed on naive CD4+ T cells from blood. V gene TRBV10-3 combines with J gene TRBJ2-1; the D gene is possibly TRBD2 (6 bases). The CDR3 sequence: CAIQEGDSSYNEQFF. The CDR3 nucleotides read TGTGCCATCCAGGAAGGGGACTCGTCCTACAATGAGCAGTTCTTC.